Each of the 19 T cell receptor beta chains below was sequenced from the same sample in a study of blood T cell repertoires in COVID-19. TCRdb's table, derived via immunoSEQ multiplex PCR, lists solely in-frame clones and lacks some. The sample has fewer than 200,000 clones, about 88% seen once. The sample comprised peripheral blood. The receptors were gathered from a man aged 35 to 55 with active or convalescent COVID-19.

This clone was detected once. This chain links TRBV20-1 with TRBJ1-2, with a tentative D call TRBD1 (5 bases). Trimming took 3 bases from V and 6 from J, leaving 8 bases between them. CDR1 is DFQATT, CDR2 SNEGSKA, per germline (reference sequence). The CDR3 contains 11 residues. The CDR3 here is CSASLGHGYTF. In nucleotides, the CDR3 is TGCAGTGCTAGTCTGGGGCATGGCTACACCTTC.

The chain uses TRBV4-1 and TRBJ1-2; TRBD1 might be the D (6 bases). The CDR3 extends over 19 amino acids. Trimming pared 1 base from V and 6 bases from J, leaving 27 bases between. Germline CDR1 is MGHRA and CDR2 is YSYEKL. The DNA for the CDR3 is TGCGCCAGCAGCCAAGTCCTCCGTCGTTCCCCCACAGGGCGTGATGGCTACACCTTC. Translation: CASSQVLRRSPTGRDGYTF.

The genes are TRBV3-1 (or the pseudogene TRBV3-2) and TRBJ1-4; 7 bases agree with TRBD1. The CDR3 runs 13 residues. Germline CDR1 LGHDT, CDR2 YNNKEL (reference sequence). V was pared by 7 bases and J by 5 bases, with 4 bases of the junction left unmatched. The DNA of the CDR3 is TGTGCCAGCACGGGACAGCAAAATGAAAAACTGTTTTTT. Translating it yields CASTGQQNEKLFF.

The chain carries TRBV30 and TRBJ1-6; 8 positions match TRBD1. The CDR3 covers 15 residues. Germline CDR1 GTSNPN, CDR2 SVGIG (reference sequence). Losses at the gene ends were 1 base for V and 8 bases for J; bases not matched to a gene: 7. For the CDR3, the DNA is TGTGCCTGGAGTGGCCCTACAGGGGGGTATTCACCCCTCCACTTT. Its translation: CAWSGPTGGYSPLHF.

CDR3 amino acids: CASTESRRSGNNEQFF. For the CDR3, the DNA is TGCGCCAGCACGGAATCGCGCAGGTCTGGAAACAATGAGCAGTTCTTC. V usage is TRBV5-1 and J usage is TRBJ2-1; no reliable D call. Between the trimmed V and J ends, which lost 6 bases and 5 bases, there was a span of 21 bases. CDR1 is SGHRS, CDR2 YFSETQ, per germline. The CDR3 totals 16 residues.

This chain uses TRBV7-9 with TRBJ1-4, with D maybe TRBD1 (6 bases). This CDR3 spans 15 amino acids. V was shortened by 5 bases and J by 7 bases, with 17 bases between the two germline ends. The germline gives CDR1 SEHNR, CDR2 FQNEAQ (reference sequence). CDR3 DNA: TGTGCCAGCAGCAGGGGGATTCGGGGTCGTGAAAAACTGTTTTTT. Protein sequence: CASSRGIRGREKLFF. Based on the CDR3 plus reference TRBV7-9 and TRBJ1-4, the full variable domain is DTGVSQNPRHKITKRGQNVTFRCDPISEHNRLYWYRQTLGQGPEFLTYFQNEAQLEKSRLLSDRFSAERPKGSFSTLEIQRTEQGDSAMYLCASSRGIRGREKLFFGSGTQLSVL.

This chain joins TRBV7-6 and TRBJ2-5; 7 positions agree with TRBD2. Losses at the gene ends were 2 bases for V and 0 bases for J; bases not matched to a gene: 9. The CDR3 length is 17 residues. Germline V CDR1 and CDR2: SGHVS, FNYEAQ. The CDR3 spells CASSLRSRGSNQETQYF. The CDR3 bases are TGTGCCAGCAGCTTAAGATCGCGGGGGTCTAACCAAGAGACCCAGTACTTC. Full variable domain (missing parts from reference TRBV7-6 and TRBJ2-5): GAGVSQSPRYKVTKRGQDVALRCDPISGHVSLYWYRQALGQGPEFLTYFNYEAQQDKSGLPNDRFSAERPEGSISTLTIQRTEQRDSAMYRCASSLRSRGSNQETQYFGPGTRLLVL.

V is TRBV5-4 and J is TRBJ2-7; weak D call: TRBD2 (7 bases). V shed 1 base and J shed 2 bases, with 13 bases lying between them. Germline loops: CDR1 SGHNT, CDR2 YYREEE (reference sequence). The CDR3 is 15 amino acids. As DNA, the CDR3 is TGTGCCAGCAGCTTGTACGGGGGGCACACCTACGAGCAGTACTTC. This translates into CASSLYGGHTYEQYF.

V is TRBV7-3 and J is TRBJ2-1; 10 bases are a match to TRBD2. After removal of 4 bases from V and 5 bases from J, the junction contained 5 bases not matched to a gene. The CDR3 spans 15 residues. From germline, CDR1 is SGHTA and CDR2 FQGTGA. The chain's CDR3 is CASSYGTSVNNEQFF. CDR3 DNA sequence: TGTGCCAGCAGCTACGGGACTAGCGTAAACAATGAGCAGTTCTTC.

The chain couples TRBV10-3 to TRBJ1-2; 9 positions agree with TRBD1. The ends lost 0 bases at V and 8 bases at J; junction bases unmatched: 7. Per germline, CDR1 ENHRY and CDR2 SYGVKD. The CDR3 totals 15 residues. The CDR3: CAISESGTGNSGYTF. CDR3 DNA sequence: TGTGCCATCAGTGAGTCCGGGACAGGGAACTCCGGCTACACCTTC.

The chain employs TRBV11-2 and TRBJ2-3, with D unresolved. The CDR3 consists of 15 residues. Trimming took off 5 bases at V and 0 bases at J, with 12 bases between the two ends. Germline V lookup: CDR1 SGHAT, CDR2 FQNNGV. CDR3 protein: CASSISVTSTDTQYF. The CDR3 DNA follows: TGTGCCAGCAGCATAAGCGTTACTAGCACAGATACGCAGTATTTT. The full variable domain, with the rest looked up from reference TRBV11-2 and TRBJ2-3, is EAGVAQSPRYKIIEKRQSVAFWCNPISGHATLYWYQQILGQGPKLLIQFQNNGVVDDSQLPKDRFSAERLKGVDSTLKIQPAKLEDSAVYLCASSISVTSTDTQYFGPGTRLTVL.

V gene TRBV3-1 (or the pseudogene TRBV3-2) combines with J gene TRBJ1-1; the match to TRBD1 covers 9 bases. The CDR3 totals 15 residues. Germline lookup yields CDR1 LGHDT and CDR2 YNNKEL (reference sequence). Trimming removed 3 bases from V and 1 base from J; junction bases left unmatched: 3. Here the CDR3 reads CASSHSGQGNTEAFF. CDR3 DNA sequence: TGTGCCAGCAGCCACTCGGGACAGGGGAACACTGAAGCTTTCTTT.

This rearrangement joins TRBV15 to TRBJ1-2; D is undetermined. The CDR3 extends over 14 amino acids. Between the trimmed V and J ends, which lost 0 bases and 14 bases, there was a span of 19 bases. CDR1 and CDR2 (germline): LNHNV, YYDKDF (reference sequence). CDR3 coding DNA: TGTGCCACCAGCAGAGATGCGGCCGGACTCCCCCCTACCTTC. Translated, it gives CATSRDAAGLPPTF.

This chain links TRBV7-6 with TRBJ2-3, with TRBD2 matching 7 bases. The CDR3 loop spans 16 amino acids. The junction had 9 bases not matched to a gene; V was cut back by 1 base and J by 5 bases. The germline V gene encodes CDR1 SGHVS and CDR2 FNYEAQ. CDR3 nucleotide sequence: TGTGCCAGCAGCTTAGTCGGATTGGGGGGGGGAGATACGCAGTATTTT. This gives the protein CASSLVGLGGGDTQYF.

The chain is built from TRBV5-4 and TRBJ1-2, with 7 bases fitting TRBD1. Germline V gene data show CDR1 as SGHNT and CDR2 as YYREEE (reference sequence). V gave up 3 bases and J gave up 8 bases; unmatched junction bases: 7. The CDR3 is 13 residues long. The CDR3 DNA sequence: TGTGCCAGCAGCTCGACAGGGACCCAGGGCTACACCTTC. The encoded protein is CASSSTGTQGYTF.

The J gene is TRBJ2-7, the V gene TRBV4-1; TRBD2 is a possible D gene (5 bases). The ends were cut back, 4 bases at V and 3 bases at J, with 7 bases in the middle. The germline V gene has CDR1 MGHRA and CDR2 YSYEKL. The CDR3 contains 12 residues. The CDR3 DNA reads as TGCGCCAGCAGCCGAGGGCTCTACGAGCAGTACTTC. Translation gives CASSRGLYEQYF.

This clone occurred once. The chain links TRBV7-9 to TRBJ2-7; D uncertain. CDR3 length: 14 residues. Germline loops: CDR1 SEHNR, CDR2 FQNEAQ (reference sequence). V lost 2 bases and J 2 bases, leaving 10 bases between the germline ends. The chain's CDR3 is CASSLSQVPYEQYF. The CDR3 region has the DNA TGTGCCAGCAGCTTATCCCAGGTACCCTACGAGCAGTACTTC.

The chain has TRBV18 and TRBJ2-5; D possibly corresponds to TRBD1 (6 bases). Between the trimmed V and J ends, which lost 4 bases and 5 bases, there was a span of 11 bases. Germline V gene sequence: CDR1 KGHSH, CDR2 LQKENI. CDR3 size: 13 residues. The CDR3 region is CASSRLTGETQYF. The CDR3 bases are TGTGCCAGCTCACGACTCACAGGGGAGACCCAGTACTTC. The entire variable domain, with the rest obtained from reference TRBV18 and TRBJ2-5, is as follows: NAGVMQNPRHLVRRRGQEARLRCSPMKGHSHVYWYRQLPEEGLKFMVYLQKENIIDESGMPKERFSAEFPKEGPSILRIQQVVRGDSAAYFCASSRLTGETQYFGPGTRLLVL.

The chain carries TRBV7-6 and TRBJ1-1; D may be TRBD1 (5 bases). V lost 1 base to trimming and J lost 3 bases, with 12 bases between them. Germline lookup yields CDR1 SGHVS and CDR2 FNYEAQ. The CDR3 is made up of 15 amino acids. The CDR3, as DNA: TGTGCCAGCAGCTTAGGACAGAGATTGGACACTGAAGCTTTCTTT. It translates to CASSLGQRLDTEAFF.